A single sample is the source of the 23 T cell receptor beta chains below, sequenced in a study of cytomegalovirus exposure and HLA in healthy donors. 60 Vbeta and 13 Jbeta primers were used in PCR. Data came from immunoSEQ multiplex PCR; TCRdb stores just in-frame clones and leaves some out. Of about 150,000 clones listed, 75% were seen once; the top ten hold roughly 1.4%. The specimen was PBMCs. The origin of the receptors is a man aged 18 to 30 in good health and CMV-seronegative.

V and J are TRBV7-2 and TRBJ2-5; 9 bases are a match to TRBD2. The CDR3 covers 14 residues. V was pared by 5 bases and J by 3 bases, with 4 bases of the junction left unmatched. Germline CDR1 and CDR2: SGHTA and FQGNSA. CDR3 region: CASSTRTSEETQYF. The CDR3 coding sequence is TGTGCCAGCAGCACCCGGACTAGCGAAGAGACCCAGTACTTC.

This rearrangement joins TRBV7-8 to TRBJ1-5; 7 bases map to TRBD1. V trimming: 5 bases; J trimming: 6 bases; junction bases outside the gene matches: 10. The germline V gene has CDR1 SGHVS and CDR2 FQNEAQ. The length of the CDR3 is 15 residues. In DNA form, the CDR3 reads TGTGCCAGCAGCGCATACCTACAGGGGAGTCAGCCCCAGCATTTT. This gives the protein CASSAYLQGSQPQHF.

The chain has TRBV18 and TRBJ1-1, with TRBD1 matching over 7 bases. The CDR3 sequence is 15 residues long. The junction had 7 bases not matched to a gene; V was cut back by 3 bases and J by 3 bases. Germline V gene sequence: CDR1 KGHSH, CDR2 LQKENI. CDR3 nucleotide sequence: TGTGCCAGCTCACCGAGAGGGGGCATGGACACTGAAGCTTTCTTT. Amino acids: CASSPRGGMDTEAFF. Full variable domain (missing parts from reference TRBV18 and TRBJ1-1): NAGVMQNPRHLVRRRGQEARLRCSPMKGHSHVYWYRQLPEEGLKFMVYLQKENIIDESGMPKERFSAEFPKEGPSILRIQQVVRGDSAAYFCASSPRGGMDTEAFFGQGTRLTVV.

The chain uses TRBV5-5 and TRBJ2-4, with TRBD2 matching 7 bases. Germline CDR1 reads SGHKS; CDR2 reads YYEKEE (reference sequence). V lost 0 bases, J lost 9 bases, and 12 bases stayed unmatched. The CDR3 runs to 16 residues. CDR3 region: CASSLVVRAGLFIQYF. The CDR3 region has the DNA TGTGCCAGCAGCTTGGTGGTGAGAGCGGGACTTTTCATTCAGTACTTC.

The V gene is TRBV6-5, the J gene TRBJ2-7; no clear D gene. Trimming cost V 4 bases and J 0 bases, with 7 bases left between them. Germline V gene data show CDR1 as MNHEY and CDR2 as SVGAGI. The CDR3 is made up of 13 amino acids. The CDR3 DNA is TGTGCCAGCAGTTCCTCCTACTCCTACGAGCAGTACTTC. Translating gives CASSSSYSYEQYF.

V usage is TRBV1 and J usage is TRBJ1-6. TRBV1 is a pseudogene locus. CDR3 length: 12 residues. The CDR3 is CTSRPTRSPLHF. DNA for the CDR3: TGCACCAGCAGGCCTACTCGGAGTCCCCTCCACTTT.

The genes are TRBV5-4 and TRBJ2-7, with D possibly being TRBD1 (6 bases). Trimming removed 4 bases at V and 3 bases at J, with 14 bases between. The CDR3 runs to 14 residues. Germline CDR1 and CDR2: SGHNT and YYREEE (reference sequence). DNA of the CDR3: TGTGCCAGCAGCAACCGGGACAAGGACTACGAGCAGTACTTC. Translated, it gives CASSNRDKDYEQYF. Filled out from reference TRBV5-4 and TRBJ2-7, the complete variable domain reads ETGVTQSPTHLIKTRGQQVTLRCSSQSGHNTVSWYQQALGQGPQFIFQYYREEENGRGNFPPRFSGLQFPNYSSELNVNALELDDSALYLCASSNRDKDYEQYFGPGTRLTVT.

In its sample, this clone was seen once. The chain couples TRBV29-1 to TRBJ2-7, with TRBD1 matching 8 bases. The germline CDR1 and CDR2 sequences are SQVTM and ANQGSEA. V lost 6 bases, J lost 4 bases, and 8 bases stayed unmatched. CDR3 length: 13 residues. CDR3 protein: CSVSGQGLYEQYF. In nucleotides, the CDR3 is TGCAGCGTCTCAGGACAGGGATTATACGAGCAGTACTTC.

V usage is TRBV7-2 and J usage is TRBJ2-7; 9 nucleotides align to TRBD1. The CDR3 has 17 residues. CDR1 and CDR2 from the germline V gene are SGHTA and FQGNSA. V gave up 1 base and J gave up 4 bases; unmatched junction bases: 11. CDR3 residues: CASSLDYRGLFLYEQYF. The CDR3 nucleotides are TGTGCCAGCAGCTTAGATTACAGGGGGCTCTTTTTGTACGAGCAGTACTTC.

The chain links TRBV2 to TRBJ1-4; no reliable D call. The CDR3 length is 14 residues. The V gene lost 6 bases and the J gene lost 3 bases, with 11 bases spanning the gap. Germline CDR1 SNHLY, CDR2 FYNNEI. The CDR3 spells CASRLRGSNEKLFF. The CDR3 region has the DNA TGTGCCAGCAGGCTGAGAGGGTCTAATGAAAAACTGTTTTTT.

In this sample, this clone turned up a few times. This chain connects TRBV2 to TRBJ1-1; 9 bases are shared with TRBD1. Germline lookup yields CDR1 SNHLY and CDR2 FYNNEI. The CDR3 spans 16 residues. J was trimmed by 2 bases and V by 7 bases; bases with no gene match: 11. CDR3 amino acids: CASTPGQGRGNTEAFF. CDR3 coding DNA: TGTGCCAGCACCCCGGGACAGGGAAGGGGCAACACTGAAGCTTTCTTT.

This clone was seen a single time. The chain employs TRBV20-1 and TRBJ1-1; D uncertain. CDR3 length: 11 residues. Germline-derived CDR1 and CDR2 are DFQATT and SNEGSKA (reference sequence). V lost 0 bases to trimming and J lost 7 bases, with 6 bases between them. This CDR3 reads CSARDAYEAFF. The CDR3 bases are TGCAGTGCTAGAGATGCCTATGAAGCTTTCTTT.

V gene TRBV11-2 combines with J gene TRBJ1-5; D might be TRBD1 (6 bases). V shed 5 bases and J shed 6 bases, with 11 bases lying between them. CDR1 and CDR2 (germline): SGHAT, FQNNGV. This CDR3 spans 13 amino acids. The DNA for the CDR3 is TGTGCCAGCAGCCCCAGGGGTGTTCAGCCCCAGCATTTT. This gives the protein CASSPRGVQPQHF. The full variable domain, rest sourced from reference TRBV11-2 and TRBJ1-5, is EAGVAQSPRYKIIEKRQSVAFWCNPISGHATLYWYQQILGQGPKLLIQFQNNGVVDDSQLPKDRFSAERLKGVDSTLKIQPAKLEDSAVYLCASSPRGVQPQHFGDGTRLSIL.

This clone turned up a few times. The chain links TRBV6-1 to TRBJ2-7, with 8 bases identical to TRBD2. This CDR3 contains 16 residues. The germline V gene has CDR1 MNHNS and CDR2 SASEGT. After removal of 1 base from V and 4 bases from J, the junction contained 9 bases not matched to a gene. CDR3: CASSEEEGSGGYEQYF. The CDR3 nucleotides are TGTGCCAGCAGTGAAGAGGAAGGGAGCGGGGGATACGAGCAGTACTTC.

The rearrangement uses TRBV6-5 and TRBJ2-1, with 7 bases lining up with TRBD1. The junction had 12 bases not matched to a gene; V was cut back by 8 bases and J by 5 bases. Germline CDR1 MNHEY, CDR2 SVGAGI. This CDR3 has 15 amino acids. The CDR3 DNA is TGTGCCAGCGGCAACAGGGGCGAACGGGACAATGAGCAGTTCTTC. As protein: CASGNRGERDNEQFF.

The V and J genes are TRBV13 and TRBJ2-3; 7 nucleotides agree with TRBD2. Trimming removed 1 base from V and 5 bases from J; junction bases left unmatched: 12. The CDR3 runs to 17 residues. Looked up from germline, CDR1 is PRHDT and CDR2 is FYEKMQ (reference sequence). This chain's CDR3 is CASSLEFGLGMGDTQYF. DNA of the CDR3: TGTGCCAGCAGCTTAGAATTCGGACTAGGTATGGGAGATACGCAGTATTTT.

The chain combines TRBV6-1 with TRBJ2-5; 7 bases are shared with TRBD2. Looked up from germline, CDR1 is MNHNS and CDR2 is SASEGT. The V segment lost 4 bases and the J segment 3 bases; nucleotides outside the gene matches: 5. There are 14 residues in the CDR3. The DNA for the CDR3 is TGTGCCAGCAGTGTCCGGGACTACAAAGAGACCCAGTACTTC. As protein: CASSVRDYKETQYF.

J is TRBJ2-1 and V is TRBV5-4; TRBD1 is a possible D gene (6 bases). Germline loops: CDR1 SGHNT, CDR2 YYREEE (reference sequence). V lost 0 bases to trimming and J lost 7 bases, with 17 bases between them. There are 16 residues in the CDR3. The CDR3 coding sequence is TGTGCCAGCAGCTTGGGAGTGGATGTTAGGGGGAATGAGCAGTTCTTC. This encodes CASSLGVDVRGNEQFF.

This rearrangement joins TRBV7-2 to TRBJ2-7; TRBD2 matches at 8 bases. CDR1 is SGHTA, CDR2 FQGNSA, per germline. Losses at the gene ends were 3 bases for V and 3 bases for J; bases not matched to a gene: 13. The CDR3 spans 17 residues. CDR3 DNA sequence: TGTGCCAGCAGCTTGGCGGGGGGTACTCGGCTATACTACGAGCAGTACTTC. This sequence encodes CASSLAGGTRLYYEQYF. The variable domain in full, with the rest retrieved from reference TRBV7-2 and TRBJ2-7, is GAGVSQSPSNKVTEKGKDVELRCDPISGHTALYWYRQSLGQGLEFLIYFQGNSAPDKSGLPSDRFSAERTGGSVSTLTIQRTQQEDSAVYLCASSLAGGTRLYYEQYFGPGTRLTVT.

The rearrangement joins TRBV14 to TRBJ2-5, with TRBD2 identical over 7 bases. CDR3 length: 15 amino acids. V lost 4 bases, J lost 4 bases, and 9 bases stayed unmatched. Germline-derived CDR1 and CDR2 are SGHDN and FVKESK. The CDR3 protein is CASSRPGGLGETQYF. The DNA of the CDR3 is TGTGCCAGCAGCCGCCCGGGGGGACTGGGAGAGACCCAGTACTTC.

The chain recombines TRBV7-2 with TRBJ2-1; 14 bases agree with TRBD2. CDR1 is SGHTA and CDR2 is FQGNSA in the germline V gene. With 1 base clipped from V and 6 bases from J, the junction kept 8 bases outside the gene matches. This CDR3 contains 18 residues. The CDR3 DNA follows: TGTGCCAGCAGCTTAGGATTCTGGACTAGCGGGAGGCGCAATGAGCAGTTCTTC. Translated, it gives CASSLGFWTSGRRNEQFF.

The chain links TRBV15 to TRBJ2-1; maybe TRBD1 (5 bases). This CDR3 has 18 residues. CDR1 LNHNV and CDR2 YYDKDF come from the germline V gene (reference sequence). V lost 3 bases, J lost 7 bases, and 25 bases lay in between. As DNA, the CDR3 is TGTGCCACCAGCAGGGAGTATGGCCCATCCAGGGTTGGGAATGAGCAGTTCTTC. It specifies CATSREYGPSRVGNEQFF.

This clone appeared a few times. V and J are TRBV6-5 and TRBJ2-7; TRBD1 matches at 9 bases. The CDR3 loop spans 16 amino acids. Losses at the gene ends were 2 bases for V and 4 bases for J; bases not matched to a gene: 9. From germline, CDR1 is MNHEY and CDR2 SVGAGI. The CDR3, as DNA: TGTGCCAGCAGTTACAGAAGTAAGGACAGGGGTTACGAGCAGTACTTC. It specifies CASSYRSKDRGYEQYF.